These 21 T cell receptor beta chains share one sample of origin, sequenced in a study of T cells in Graves' hyperthyroidism and ophthalmopathy. The TCR beta CDR3 regions underwent amplification using RNA transcripts as the source. First-round RT-PCR targeting the TCR CDR3 was performed with the HTBI primer set. MiXCR, run by TCRdb on the multiplex PCR reads, gives a single entry per CDR3 protein. The sample lists some 420,000 distinct CDR3 sequences; 12% to 15% were seen once. Sequencing was done on a sample of blood. The source is a woman between 18 and 29 years old with Graves' hyperthyroidism.

This clonotype was observed at least ten times. The rearrangement uses TRBV7-6 and TRBJ1-1; D gene uncertain. There are 15 residues in the CDR3. The V gene lost 2 bases and the J gene lost 3 bases, with 13 bases spanning the gap. Germline values: CDR1 SGHVS, CDR2 FNYEAQ. The CDR3 is CASSLSGAEHTEAFF. CDR3 in DNA: TGTGCCAGCAGCTTATCTGGCGCAGAACACACTGAAGCTTTCTTT.

In its sample, this clonotype was seen many times. The chain uses TRBV28 and TRBJ1-4; D possibly corresponds to TRBD1 (5 bases). This CDR3 region has 15 residues. Germline V CDR1 and CDR2: MDHEN, SYDVKM. V lost 2 bases, J lost 5 bases, and 12 bases lay in between. The CDR3: CASSLNGAGNEKLFF. CDR3 nucleotide sequence: TGTGCCAGCAGTTTAAATGGGGCAGGGAATGAAAAACTGTTTTTT. The whole variable domain, remainder taken from reference TRBV28 and TRBJ1-4, is DVKVTQSSRYLVKRTGEKVFLECVQDMDHENMFWYRQDPGLGLRLIYFSYDVKMKEKGDIPEGYSVSREKKERFSLILESASTNQTSMYLCASSLNGAGNEKLFFGSGTQLSVL.

Regarding this clonotype: One junction end does not reproduce the germline sequence, and a read error may be involved. This rearrangement joins TRBV5-1 to TRBJ2-2, with TRBD1 identical over 10 bases. Germline assignment: CDR1 SGHRS and CDR2 YFSETQ. CDR3 length equals 14 residues. CDR3 DNA: TGTGCCAGCATGGACAGGGGGGTCACCGGGGAGCTGTTTTTT. Protein sequence: CASMDRGVTGELFF.

CDR3 bases: TGTGCCAGCAGTGAGTCTTTGGGCATGAACACTGAAGCTTTCTTT. Protein: CASSESLGMNTEAFF. The V call is TRBV6-1, the J call TRBJ1-1, with D unclear. V lost 3 bases, J lost 0 bases, and 11 bases lay in between. The CDR3 has 15 residues. The germline V gene encodes CDR1 MNHNS and CDR2 SASEGT.

This clonotype has at least ten counts. The rearrangement links TRBV14 to TRBJ2-7; D unresolved. Trimming left V 3 bases short and J 5 bases short, with 5 bases between. The CDR3 contains 11 residues. In germline, CDR1 is SGHDN, CDR2 FVKESK. CDR3 region: CASSHSHEQYF. The CDR3 DNA reads as TGTGCCAGCAGCCATTCCCACGAGCAGTACTTC.

This clonotype came up many times. The V gene is TRBV30, the J gene TRBJ1-5; 11 nucleotides line up with TRBD1. J was trimmed by 1 base and V by 0 bases; bases with no gene match: 8. This CDR3 is 18 amino acids long. From germline, CDR1 is GTSNPN and CDR2 SVGIG (reference sequence). The CDR3 DNA is TGTGCCTGGAGTGTATCCAGGACAGGGGGCGGGAGCAATCAGCCCCAGCATTTT. Translating gives CAWSVSRTGGGSNQPQHF. Drawing the rest from reference TRBV30 and TRBJ1-5, the complete variable domain is SQTIHQWPATLVQPVGSPLSLECTVEGTSNPNLYWYRQAAGRGLQLLFYSVGIGQISSEVPQNLSASRPQDRQFILSSKKLLLSDSGFYLCAWSVSRTGGGSNQPQHFGDGTRLSIL.

This chain connects TRBV20-1 to TRBJ2-7; D might be TRBD2 (6 bases). The CDR3 is 15 amino acids. The germline gives CDR1 DFQATT, CDR2 SNEGSKA (reference sequence). Between the trimmed V and J ends, which lost 0 bases and 2 bases, there was a span of 14 bases. CDR3 DNA sequence: TGCAGTGCTAGAGATTTTAGCGGAGGGCCCTACGAGCAGTACTTC. Its protein product is CSARDFSGGPYEQYF.

Remarks on this clonotype: The junction departs from germline at one end; a sequencing error may be responsible. This chain connects TRBV5-1 to TRBJ1-1; 8 bases are a match to TRBD1. Germline assignment: CDR1 SGHRS and CDR2 YFSETQ. The CDR3 contains 15 residues. The CDR3 nucleotides are TGCGCCAGCAGCTTGAACAGGGGGACTGGTACTGAAGCTTCCTTT. It encodes CASSLNRGTGTEASF.

This clonotype was found a few times. J is TRBJ2-7 and V is TRBV7-9; D is possibly TRBD1 (5 bases). The CDR3 runs 13 residues. The V end lost 5 bases, the J end lost 3 bases, and 11 bases lay between the germline ends. Germline V gene sequence: CDR1 SEHNR, CDR2 FQNEAQ (reference sequence). The CDR3 reads CASSPTDFYEQYF. CDR3 bases: TGTGCCAGCAGCCCGACAGATTTCTACGAGCAGTACTTC.

This chain joins TRBV19 and TRBJ2-1, with 10 bases lining up with TRBD1. CDR3 length: 14 amino acids. The germline V gene has CDR1 LNHDA and CDR2 SQIVND (reference sequence). V lost 7 bases to trimming and J lost 9 bases; unmatched junction nucleotides: 9. The CDR3 sequence is CASKTGGTTGEQFF. DNA for the CDR3: TGTGCCAGTAAGACAGGGGGCACGACGGGTGAGCAGTTCTTC.

V usage is TRBV12-3 or TRBV12-4 and J usage is TRBJ1-4; 12 bases match TRBD1. J lost 7 bases, V lost 6 bases, and 6 bases had no gene match. This CDR3 has 15 amino acids. CDR3 region: CASSRGDRGREKLFF. The DNA of the CDR3 is TGTGCCAGCAGCCGGGGGGACAGGGGGCGTGAAAAACTGTTTTTT.

Of note for this clonotype: A much larger clone differs by one base, so this may be a read error. V gene TRBV28 combines with J gene TRBJ1-5, with 7 bases matching TRBD1. CDR1 and CDR2 from the germline V gene are MDHEN and SYDVKM. This CDR3 contains 15 residues. The CDR3 is CASTSTGKGNQPQRF. For the CDR3, the DNA is TGTGCCAGCACCTCGACAGGGAAAGGCAATCAGCCCCAGCGTTTT.

This clonotype showed up many times. The V and J genes are TRBV4-1 and TRBJ1-2; D not resolved. Per the germline V gene, CDR1 is MGHRA and CDR2 is YSYEKL. CDR3 size: 15 residues. The V end lost 0 bases, the J end lost 6 bases, and 14 bases lay between the germline ends. The DNA of the CDR3 is TGCGCCAGCAGCCAAGATCCGACGAAACTGGATGGCTACACCTTC. As protein: CASSQDPTKLDGYTF.

This clonotype has at least ten counts. The V call is TRBV7-9, the J call TRBJ1-4; D is unresolved. V was pared by 5 bases and J by 4 bases, with 14 bases between. Germline V CDR1 and CDR2: SEHNR, FQNEAQ (reference sequence). There are 15 residues in the CDR3. CDR3 in amino acids: CASSTRATLNEKLFF. The CDR3 DNA is TGTGCCAGCAGCACCCGGGCCACCCTTAATGAAAAACTGTTTTTT.

This chain joins TRBV6-1 and TRBJ1-5; D is uncertain. Germline CDR1 MNHNS, CDR2 SASEGT. The CDR3 contains 13 residues. V lost 6 bases, J lost 4 bases, and 10 bases lay in between. The CDR3 DNA sequence: TGTGCCAGCAGCCGGGCACAAAATCAGCCCCAGCATTTT. It yields the protein CASSRAQNQPQHF.

This chain joins TRBV24-1 and TRBJ2-5; maybe TRBD1 (6 bases). The V and J ends lost 3 bases and 2 bases respectively, with 15 bases between them. The CDR3 is made up of 16 amino acids. Looked up from germline, CDR1 is KGHDR and CDR2 is SFDVKD. For the CDR3, the DNA is TGTGCCACCAGTGATCCGACTCAGGGGTTACAAGAGACCCAGTACTTC. Translating it yields CATSDPTQGLQETQYF.

The gene calls are TRBV29-1 and TRBJ1-2, with a possible D match to TRBD1 (6 bases). The V end was cut by 4 bases, the J end by 2 bases, with 17 bases between. CDR3 length: 15 amino acids. The germline V gene has CDR1 SQVTM and CDR2 ANQGSEA. DNA for the CDR3: TGCAGCGTTGCCAGGACAGCAGGACCGAACTATGGCTACACCTTC. Protein product: CSVARTAGPNYGYTF.

This clonotype showed up many times. The chain combines TRBV6-6 with TRBJ1-3, with 8 bases fitting TRBD1. Trimming cost V 1 base and J 4 bases; bases outside gene matches: 6. The germline V gene encodes CDR1 MNHNY and CDR2 SVGAGI (reference sequence). The CDR3 runs 16 residues. The CDR3 sequence is CASSYLTGAAGNTIYF. The CDR3 nucleotides read TGTGCCAGCAGTTACTTGACAGGGGCGGCAGGAAACACCATATATTTT.

This clonotype was seen ten or more times. The chain's CDR3 is CASRQTGTGKNIQYF. DNA of the CDR3: TGTGCCAGCAGACAAACCGGGACAGGGAAAAACATTCAGTACTTC. The J gene is TRBJ2-4, the V gene TRBV28; 9 positions agree with TRBD1. V trimming: 6 bases; J trimming: 4 bases; junction bases outside the gene matches: 7. The CDR3 is 15 residues long. The germline gives CDR1 MDHEN, CDR2 SYDVKM.

This clonotype was seen a handful of times. The J gene is TRBJ2-3, the V gene TRBV20-1; 9 positions match TRBD2. The CDR3 spans 17 residues. CDR1 DFQATT and CDR2 SNEGSKA come from the germline V gene (reference sequence). The V gene end was trimmed by 1 base and the J gene end by 6 bases; junction bases not matched to a gene: 14. CDR3: CSARVITSGFRVDTQYF. The DNA for the CDR3 is TGCAGTGCTAGAGTTATCACTAGCGGGTTCAGGGTGGATACGCAGTATTTT.

In its sample, this clonotype was seen many times. CDR3 nucleotides: TGTGCCACCAGTGATTTGATCCCTGGGCTAGCGGGGAGCACAGATACGCAGTATTTT. This codes for CATSDLIPGLAGSTDTQYF. This chain links TRBV24-1 with TRBJ2-3, with TRBD2 matching 9 bases. Trimming took 0 bases from V and 0 from J; bases not matched to a gene: 9. CDR3 length equals 19 residues. CDR1 KGHDR and CDR2 SFDVKD come from the germline V gene.